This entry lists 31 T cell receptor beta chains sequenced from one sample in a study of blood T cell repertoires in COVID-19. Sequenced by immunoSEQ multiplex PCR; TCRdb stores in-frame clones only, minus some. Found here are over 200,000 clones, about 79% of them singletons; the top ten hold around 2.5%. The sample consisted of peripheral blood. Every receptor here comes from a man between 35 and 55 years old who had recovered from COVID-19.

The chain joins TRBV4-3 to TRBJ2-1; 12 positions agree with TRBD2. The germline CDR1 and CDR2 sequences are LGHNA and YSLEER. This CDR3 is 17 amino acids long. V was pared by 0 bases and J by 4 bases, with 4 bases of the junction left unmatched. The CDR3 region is CASSQELAGGTYNEQFF. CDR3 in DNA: TGCGCCAGCAGCCAAGAACTAGCGGGAGGAACGTACAATGAGCAGTTCTTC.

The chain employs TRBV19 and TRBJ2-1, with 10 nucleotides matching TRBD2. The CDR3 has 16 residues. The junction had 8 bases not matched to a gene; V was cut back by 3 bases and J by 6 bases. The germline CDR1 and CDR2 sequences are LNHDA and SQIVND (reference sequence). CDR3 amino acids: CASSIYKLAGRNEQFF. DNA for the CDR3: TGTGCCAGTAGTATCTACAAACTAGCGGGGCGCAATGAGCAGTTCTTC.

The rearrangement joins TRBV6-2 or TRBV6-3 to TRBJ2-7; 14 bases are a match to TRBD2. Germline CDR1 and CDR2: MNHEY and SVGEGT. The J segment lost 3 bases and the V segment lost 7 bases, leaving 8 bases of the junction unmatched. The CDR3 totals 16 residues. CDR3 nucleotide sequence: TGTGCCAGCATCCCTGGACTAGCGGGGGGTCTCTACGAGCAGTACTTC. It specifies CASIPGLAGGLYEQYF.

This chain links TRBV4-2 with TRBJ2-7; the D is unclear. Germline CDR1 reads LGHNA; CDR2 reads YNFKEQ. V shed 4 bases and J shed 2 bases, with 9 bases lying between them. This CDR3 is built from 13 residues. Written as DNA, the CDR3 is TGTGCCAGCAGCCCCCCCGAGACCTACGAGCAGTACTTC. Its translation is CASSPPETYEQYF.

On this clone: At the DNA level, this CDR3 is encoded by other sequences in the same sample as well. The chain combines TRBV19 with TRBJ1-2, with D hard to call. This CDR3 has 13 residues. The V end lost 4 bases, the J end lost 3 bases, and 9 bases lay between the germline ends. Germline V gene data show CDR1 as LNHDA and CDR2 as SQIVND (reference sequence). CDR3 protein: CASSSRGYYGYTF. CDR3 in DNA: TGTGCCAGTAGTAGCCGCGGGTACTATGGCTACACCTTC.

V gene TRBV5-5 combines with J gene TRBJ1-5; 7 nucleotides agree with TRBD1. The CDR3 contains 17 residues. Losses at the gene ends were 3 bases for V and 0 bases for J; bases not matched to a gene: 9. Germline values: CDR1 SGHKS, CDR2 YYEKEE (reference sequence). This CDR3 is CASSYQQGSYSNQPQHF. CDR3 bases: TGTGCCAGCAGCTACCAACAGGGGTCCTATAGCAATCAGCCCCAGCATTTT.

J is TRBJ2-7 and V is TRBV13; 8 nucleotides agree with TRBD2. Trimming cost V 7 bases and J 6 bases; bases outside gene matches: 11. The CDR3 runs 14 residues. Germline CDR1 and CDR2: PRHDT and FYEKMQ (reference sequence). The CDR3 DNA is TGTGCCAGCACTCTCGGACTAGCAAGTCTCGAGCAGTACTTC. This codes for CASTLGLASLEQYF.

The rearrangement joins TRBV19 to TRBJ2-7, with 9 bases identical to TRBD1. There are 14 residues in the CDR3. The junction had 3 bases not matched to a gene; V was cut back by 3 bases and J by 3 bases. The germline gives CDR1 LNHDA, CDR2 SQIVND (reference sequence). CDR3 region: CASSIGQGFYEQYF. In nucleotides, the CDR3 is TGTGCCAGTAGTATTGGACAGGGGTTCTACGAGCAGTACTTC.

In DNA form, the CDR3 reads TGTGCCAGAAGCGACCGGGGCGGGGTGGCCCAGTACTTC. Its protein product is CARSDRGGVAQYF. The rearrangement links TRBV5-3 to TRBJ2-5; a possible D gene is TRBD2 (6 bases). TRBV5-3 is placed among ORFs of uncertain function. Deletions cut 4 bases from V and 9 bases from J, with 16 bases between. The CDR3 totals 13 residues.

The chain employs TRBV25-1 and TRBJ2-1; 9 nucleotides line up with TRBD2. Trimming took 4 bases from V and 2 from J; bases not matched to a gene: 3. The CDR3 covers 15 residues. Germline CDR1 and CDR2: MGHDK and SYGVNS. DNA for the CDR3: TGTGCCAGCAGTGCCCTAGCGGGGACCTACAATGAGCAGTTCTTC. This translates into CASSALAGTYNEQFF. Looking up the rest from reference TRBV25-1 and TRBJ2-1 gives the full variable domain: EADIYQTPRYLVIGTGKKITLECSQTMGHDKMYWYQQDPGMELHLIHYSYGVNSTEKGDLSSESTVSRIRTEHFPLTLESARPSHTSQYLCASSALAGTYNEQFFGPGTRLTVL.

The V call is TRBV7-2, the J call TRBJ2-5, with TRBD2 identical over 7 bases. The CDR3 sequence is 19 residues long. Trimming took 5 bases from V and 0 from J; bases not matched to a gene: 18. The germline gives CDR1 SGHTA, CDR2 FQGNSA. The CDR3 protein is CASSPTPGLAANHQETQYF. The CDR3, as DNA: TGTGCCAGCAGCCCTACCCCGGGCCTAGCGGCAAACCACCAAGAGACCCAGTACTTC. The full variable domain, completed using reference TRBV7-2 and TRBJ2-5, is GAGVSQSPSNKVTEKGKDVELRCDPISGHTALYWYRQSLGQGLEFLIYFQGNSAPDKSGLPSDRFSAERTGGSVSTLTIQRTQQEDSAVYLCASSPTPGLAANHQETQYFGPGTRLLVL.

CDR3 bases: TGTGCCAGCAGCTCGGGACAGGGGAACACCATATATTTT. Residues: CASSSGQGNTIYF. The genes are TRBV7-2 and TRBJ1-3; TRBD1 agrees at 10 bases. V lost 4 bases to trimming and J lost 7 bases; unmatched junction nucleotides: 1. Germline V gene lookup returns CDR1 SGHTA and CDR2 FQGNSA. The CDR3 runs to 13 residues.

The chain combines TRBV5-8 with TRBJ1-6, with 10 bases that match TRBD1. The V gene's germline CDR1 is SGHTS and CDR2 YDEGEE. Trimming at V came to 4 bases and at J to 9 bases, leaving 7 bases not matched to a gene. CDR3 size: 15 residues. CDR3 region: CASSPRTGGSSPLHF. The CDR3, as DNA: TGTGCCAGCAGCCCCCGGACAGGGGGTAGTTCACCCCTCCACTTT.

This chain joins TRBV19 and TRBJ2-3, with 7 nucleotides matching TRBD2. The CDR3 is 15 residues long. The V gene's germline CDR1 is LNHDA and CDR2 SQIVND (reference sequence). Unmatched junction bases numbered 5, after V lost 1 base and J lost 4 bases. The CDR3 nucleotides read TGTGCCAGTAGTATAGTGAGCGGGGCGGCAGATACGCAGTATTTT. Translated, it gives CASSIVSGAADTQYF.

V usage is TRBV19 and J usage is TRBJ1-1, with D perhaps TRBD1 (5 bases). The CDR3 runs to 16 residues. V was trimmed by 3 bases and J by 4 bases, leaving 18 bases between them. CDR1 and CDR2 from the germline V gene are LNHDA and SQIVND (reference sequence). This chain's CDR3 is CASSMPSRRGRTEAFF. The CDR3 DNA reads TGTGCCAGTAGTATGCCGTCTCGTAGGGGCCGCACTGAAGCTTTCTTT.

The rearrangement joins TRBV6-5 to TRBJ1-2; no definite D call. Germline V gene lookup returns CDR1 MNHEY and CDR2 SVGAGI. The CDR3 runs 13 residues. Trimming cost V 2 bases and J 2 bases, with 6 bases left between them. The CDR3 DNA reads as TGTGCCAGCAGTTACGGGCAAAACTATGGCTACACCTTC. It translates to CASSYGQNYGYTF.

Written as DNA, the CDR3 is TGTGCCAGCAGCCAAGGGGGCAGGGCCGTCTCCTACGAGCAGTACTTC. Amino acids: CASSQGGRAVSYEQYF. The chain joins TRBV3-1 (or the pseudogene TRBV3-2) to TRBJ2-7, with D perhaps TRBD1 (5 bases). Germline V lookup: CDR1 LGHDT, CDR2 YNNKEL (reference sequence). This CDR3 comprises 16 residues. V gave up 1 base and J gave up 0 bases, with 13 bases separating them.

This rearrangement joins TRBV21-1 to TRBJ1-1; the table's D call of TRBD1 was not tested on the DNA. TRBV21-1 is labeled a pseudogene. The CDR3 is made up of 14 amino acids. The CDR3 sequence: CASRDRELQTEAFF. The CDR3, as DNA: TGTGCCAGCAGGGACAGGGAGTTACAGACTGAAGCTTTCTTT.

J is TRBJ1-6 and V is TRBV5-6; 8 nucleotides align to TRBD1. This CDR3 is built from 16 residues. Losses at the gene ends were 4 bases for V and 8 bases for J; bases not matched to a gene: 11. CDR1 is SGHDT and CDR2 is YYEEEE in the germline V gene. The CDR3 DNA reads TGTGCCAGCAGCGCATCCGGGACAGGTTTATATTCACCCCTCCACTTT. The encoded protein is CASSASGTGLYSPLHF.

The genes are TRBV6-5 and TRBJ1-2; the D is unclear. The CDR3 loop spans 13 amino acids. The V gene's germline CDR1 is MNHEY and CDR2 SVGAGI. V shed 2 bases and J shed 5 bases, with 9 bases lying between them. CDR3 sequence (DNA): TGTGCCAGCAGTTACGAGGGCCAATATGGCTACACCTTC. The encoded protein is CASSYEGQYGYTF.

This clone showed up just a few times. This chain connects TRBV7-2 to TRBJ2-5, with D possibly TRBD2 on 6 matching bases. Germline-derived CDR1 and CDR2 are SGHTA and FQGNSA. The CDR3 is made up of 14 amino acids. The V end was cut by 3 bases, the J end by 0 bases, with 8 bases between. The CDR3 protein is CASSFKRDQETQYF. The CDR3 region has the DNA TGTGCCAGCAGCTTTAAGCGGGACCAAGAGACCCAGTACTTC.

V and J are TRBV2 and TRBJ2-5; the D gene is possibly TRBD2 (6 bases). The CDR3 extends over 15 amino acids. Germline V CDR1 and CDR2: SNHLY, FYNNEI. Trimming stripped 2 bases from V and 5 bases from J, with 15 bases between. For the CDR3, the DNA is TGTGCCAGCAGTGAAAGGGACTGGAGGTGGGAGACCCAGTACTTC. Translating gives CASSERDWRWETQYF.

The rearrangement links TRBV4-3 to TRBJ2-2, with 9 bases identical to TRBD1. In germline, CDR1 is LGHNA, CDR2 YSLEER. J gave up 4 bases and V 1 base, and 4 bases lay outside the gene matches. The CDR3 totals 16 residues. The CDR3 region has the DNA TGCGCCAGCAGCCAAGCTCTGGGACAGGGCACCGGGGAGCTGTTTTTT. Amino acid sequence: CASSQALGQGTGELFF.

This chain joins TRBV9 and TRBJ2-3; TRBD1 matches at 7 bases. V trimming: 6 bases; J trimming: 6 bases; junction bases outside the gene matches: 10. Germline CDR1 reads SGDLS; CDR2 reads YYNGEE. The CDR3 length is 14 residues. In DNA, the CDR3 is TGTGCCAGCAACCCGGACAGGTCGGTGGATACGCAGTATTTT. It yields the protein CASNPDRSVDTQYF.

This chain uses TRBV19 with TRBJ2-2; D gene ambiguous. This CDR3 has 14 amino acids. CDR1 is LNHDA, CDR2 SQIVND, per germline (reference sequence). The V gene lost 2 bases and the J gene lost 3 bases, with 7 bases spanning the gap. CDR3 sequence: CASSIYGDTGELFF. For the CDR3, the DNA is TGTGCCAGTAGTATATATGGAGACACCGGGGAGCTGTTTTTT.

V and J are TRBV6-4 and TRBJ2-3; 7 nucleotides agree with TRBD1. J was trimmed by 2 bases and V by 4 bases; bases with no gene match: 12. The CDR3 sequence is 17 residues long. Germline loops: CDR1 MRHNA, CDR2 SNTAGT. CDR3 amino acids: CASSGRDRRMDTDTQYF. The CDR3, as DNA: TGTGCCAGCAGTGGTAGGGACAGACGTATGGACACAGATACGCAGTATTTT.

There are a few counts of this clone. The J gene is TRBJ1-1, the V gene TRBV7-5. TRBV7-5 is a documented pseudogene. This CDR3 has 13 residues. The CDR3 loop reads CARSFAGPTEAFF. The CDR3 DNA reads TGTGCCAGAAGCTTTGCGGGTCCTACTGAAGCTTTCTTT.

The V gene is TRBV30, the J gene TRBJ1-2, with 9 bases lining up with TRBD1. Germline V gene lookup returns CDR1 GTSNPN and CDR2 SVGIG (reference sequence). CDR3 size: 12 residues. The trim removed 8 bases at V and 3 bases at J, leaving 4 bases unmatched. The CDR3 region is CARWTGDYGYTF. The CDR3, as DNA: TGTGCCCGTTGGACAGGGGACTATGGCTACACCTTC.

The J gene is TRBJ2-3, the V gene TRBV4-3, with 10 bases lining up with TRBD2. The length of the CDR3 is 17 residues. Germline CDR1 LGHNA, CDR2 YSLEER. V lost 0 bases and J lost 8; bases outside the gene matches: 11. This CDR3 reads CASSQDPSGGGLGTQYF. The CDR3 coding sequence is TGCGCCAGCAGCCAAGATCCAAGCGGGGGGGGTTTGGGTACGCAGTATTTT.

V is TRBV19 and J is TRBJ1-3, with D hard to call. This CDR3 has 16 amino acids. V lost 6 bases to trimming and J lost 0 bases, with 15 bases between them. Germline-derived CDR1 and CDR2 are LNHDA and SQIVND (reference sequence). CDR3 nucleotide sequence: TGTGCCAGTAGCAACGAACAGCTTAGCTCTGGAAACACCATATATTTT. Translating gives CASSNEQLSSGNTIYF.

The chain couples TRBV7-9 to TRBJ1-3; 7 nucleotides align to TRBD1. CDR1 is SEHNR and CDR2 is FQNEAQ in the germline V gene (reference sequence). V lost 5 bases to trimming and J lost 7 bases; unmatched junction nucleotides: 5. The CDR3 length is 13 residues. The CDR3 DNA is TGTGCCAGCAGCCCAACAGGGGTGAACACCATATATTTT. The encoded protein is CASSPTGVNTIYF.